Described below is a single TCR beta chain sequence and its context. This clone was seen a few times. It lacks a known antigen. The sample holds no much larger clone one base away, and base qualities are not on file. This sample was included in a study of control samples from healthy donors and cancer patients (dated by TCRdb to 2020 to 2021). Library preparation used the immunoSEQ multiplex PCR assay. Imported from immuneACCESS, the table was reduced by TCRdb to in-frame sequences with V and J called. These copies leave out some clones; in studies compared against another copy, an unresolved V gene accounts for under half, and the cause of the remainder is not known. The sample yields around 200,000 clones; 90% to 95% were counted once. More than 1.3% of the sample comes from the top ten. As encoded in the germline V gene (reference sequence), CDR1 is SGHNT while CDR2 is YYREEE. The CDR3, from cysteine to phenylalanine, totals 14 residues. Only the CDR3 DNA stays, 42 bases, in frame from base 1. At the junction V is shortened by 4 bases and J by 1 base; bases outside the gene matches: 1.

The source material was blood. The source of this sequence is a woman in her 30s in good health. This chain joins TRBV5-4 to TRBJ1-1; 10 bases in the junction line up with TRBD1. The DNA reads TGTGCCAGCAGCGGGACAGGGGCGAACACTGAAGCTTTCTTT. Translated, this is CASSGTGANTEAFF.